This passage covers 29 T cell receptor beta chains from one sample sequenced in a study of blood T cell repertoires in COVID-19. TCRdb keeps only in-frame clones here, not all; method: immunoSEQ multiplex PCR. The sample consists of about 64,000 clones, about 80% of them appearing once. Source material: peripheral blood. The source is a man in his sixties with COVID-19, enrolled during active disease.

This chain connects TRBV2 to TRBJ2-1; weak D call: TRBD2 (5 bases). The CDR3 covers 13 residues. Trimming pared 0 bases from V and 8 bases from J, leaving 8 bases between. Germline CDR1 reads SNHLY; CDR2 reads FYNNEI. This CDR3 is CASSEAGEDEQFF. CDR3 sequence (DNA): TGTGCCAGCAGTGAAGCGGGAGAGGATGAGCAGTTCTTC.

The rearrangement uses TRBV7-2 and TRBJ1-1; TRBD1 matches at 7 bases. The CDR3 extends over 14 amino acids. V gave up 5 bases and J gave up 5 bases; unmatched junction bases: 8. CDR1 SGHTA and CDR2 FQGNSA come from the germline V gene. The CDR3 DNA is TGTGCCAGCAGCGTTGCAGGGGGTATAACTGAAGCTTTCTTT. Residues: CASSVAGGITEAFF.

The rearrangement joins TRBV28 to TRBJ2-1; TRBD2 aligns across 16 bases. The CDR3 covers 15 residues. The V gene end was trimmed by 6 bases and the J gene end by 15 bases; junction bases not matched to a gene: 11. Germline loops: CDR1 MDHEN, CDR2 SYDVKM. The CDR3 reads CASSSTGTSGGVAFF. Here the CDR3 DNA reads TGTGCCAGCAGCTCTACTGGGACTAGCGGGGGGGTGGCGTTCTTC.

CDR3 nucleotide sequence: TGTGCCAGCAGCCAGGACAGGGGGCTAGGCTACACCTTC. It yields the protein CASSQDRGLGYTF. The V and J genes are TRBV5-6 and TRBJ1-2; 11 positions match TRBD1. V dropped 4 bases and J dropped 8; count of bases not matched to a gene: 4. This CDR3 comprises 13 residues. Germline V gives CDR1 SGHDT, CDR2 YYEEEE.

This sequence joins TRBV29-1 and TRBJ2-3; TRBD2 agrees at 7 bases. Germline CDR1 and CDR2: SQVTM and ANQGSEA. The J segment lost 2 bases and the V segment lost 8 bases, leaving 4 bases of the junction unmatched. The CDR3 is made up of 12 amino acids. The CDR3 region has the DNA TGCAGCCCTCGGGGGGACACAGATACGCAGTATTTT. It codes for CSPRGDTDTQYF.

This sequence joins TRBV19 and TRBJ1-1, with D unresolved. Germline CDR1 reads LNHDA; CDR2 reads SQIVND (reference sequence). This CDR3 is built from 14 residues. Trimming cost V 4 bases and J 4 bases, with 13 bases left between them. The DNA for the CDR3 is TGTGCCAGTAGTAGGTTAACAGACCCCACTGAAGCTTTCTTT. Its protein product is CASSRLTDPTEAFF.

This chain connects TRBV11-3 to TRBJ2-5; D remains unclear. Trimming took 1 base from V and 5 from J, leaving 11 bases between them. Per the germline V gene, CDR1 is SGHNT and CDR2 is YENEEA. The CDR3 totals 14 residues. The CDR3 DNA follows: TGTGCCAGCAGCTTAGTAAGGAGCCCGGAGACCCAGTACTTC. Translated, it gives CASSLVRSPETQYF.

The chain joins TRBV5-4 to TRBJ2-1; 10 bases align to TRBD2. The ends lost 4 bases at V and 3 bases at J; junction bases unmatched: 10. CDR3 length: 17 residues. Germline V CDR1 and CDR2: SGHNT, YYREEE (reference sequence). This chain's CDR3 is CASSGAGLAVYYNEQFF. CDR3 nucleotides: TGTGCCAGCAGCGGGGCAGGACTAGCGGTCTACTACAATGAGCAGTTCTTC. The variable domain in full, with the rest retrieved from reference TRBV5-4 and TRBJ2-1, is ETGVTQSPTHLIKTRGQQVTLRCSSQSGHNTVSWYQQALGQGPQFIFQYYREEENGRGNFPPRFSGLQFPNYSSELNVNALELDDSALYLCASSGAGLAVYYNEQFFGPGTRLTVL.

This clone was seen a few times. The V and J genes are TRBV4-1 and TRBJ2-5, with TRBD1 as a possible D gene (6 bases). The V and J ends lost 0 bases and 5 bases respectively, with 19 bases between them. This CDR3 is 17 amino acids long. Germline values: CDR1 MGHRA, CDR2 YSYEKL. CDR3 loop: CASSQDRGYRAKETQYF. CDR3 DNA sequence: TGCGCCAGCAGCCAAGATCGGGGATACAGGGCCAAGGAGACCCAGTACTTC.

The chain combines TRBV11-2 with TRBJ2-2, with 9 bases identical to TRBD1. Germline V gene sequence: CDR1 SGHAT, CDR2 FQNNGV. The CDR3 totals 16 residues. V lost 4 bases to trimming and J lost 4 bases; unmatched junction nucleotides: 7. The CDR3 nucleotides are TGTGCCAGCAGCTCTCTACAGGGGGCATCCACCGGGGAGCTGTTTTTT. It translates to CASSSLQGASTGELFF. Complete variable domain (other parts from reference TRBV11-2 and TRBJ2-2): EAGVAQSPRYKIIEKRQSVAFWCNPISGHATLYWYQQILGQGPKLLIQFQNNGVVDDSQLPKDRFSAERLKGVDSTLKIQPAKLEDSAVYLCASSSLQGASTGELFFGEGSRLTVL.

The rearrangement joins TRBV12-3 or TRBV12-4 to TRBJ1-1; D is unresolved. Trimming pared 4 bases from V and 1 base from J, leaving 7 bases between. The CDR3 loop spans 13 amino acids. The CDR3 coding sequence is TGTGCCAGCAGTTCCTCAGGGAACACTGAAGCTTTCTTT. Translation: CASSSSGNTEAFF.

The chain is built from TRBV6-2 or TRBV6-3 and TRBJ2-3; no definite D call. Between the trimmed V and J ends, which lost 7 bases and 4 bases, there was a span of 12 bases. The CDR3 is 13 amino acids. Germline assignment: CDR1 MNHEY and CDR2 SVGEGT. CDR3 protein: CASTYGPSDTQYF. The CDR3 DNA follows: TGTGCCAGCACTTATGGGCCCTCAGATACGCAGTATTTT.

J is TRBJ2-1 and V is TRBV4-1; 14 bases line up with TRBD2. The CDR3 runs to 15 residues. Losses at the gene ends were 6 bases for V and 7 bases for J; bases not matched to a gene: 5. Germline V gives CDR1 MGHRA, CDR2 YSYEKL. CDR3 nucleotides: TGCGCCAGCAGAGGGGGACTAGCGGGAGATAATGAGCAGTTCTTC. It yields the protein CASRGGLAGDNEQFF.

J is TRBJ2-2 and V is TRBV5-1; 7 bases map to TRBD2. After removal of 4 bases from V and 1 base from J, the junction contained 7 bases not matched to a gene. Per the germline V gene, CDR1 is SGHRS and CDR2 is YFSETQ. The CDR3 contains 16 residues. This CDR3 reads CASSRLAGENTGELFF. The CDR3 DNA sequence: TGCGCCAGCAGCAGGTTGGCGGGGGAGAACACCGGGGAGCTGTTTTTT.

V usage is TRBV15 and J usage is TRBJ2-1; the match to TRBD2 covers 9 bases. Germline CDR1 and CDR2: LNHNV and YYDKDF (reference sequence). J lost 5 bases, V lost 11 bases, and 7 bases had no gene match. The CDR3 length is 13 residues. The DNA of the CDR3 is TGTGCCTATAGCGGGGGCCAAAACAATGAGCAGTTCTTC. Protein product: CAYSGGQNNEQFF.

V gene TRBV5-4 combines with J gene TRBJ1-3; TRBD1 matches 10 bases. V lost 0 bases, J lost 3 bases, and 3 bases stayed unmatched. CDR3 length: 16 residues. From germline, CDR1 is SGHNT and CDR2 YYREEE (reference sequence). This chain's CDR3 is CASSLARTGGGNTIYF. The CDR3 region has the DNA TGTGCCAGCAGCTTGGCCCGGACAGGGGGTGGAAACACCATATATTTT.

The chain combines TRBV5-1 with TRBJ2-7, with 7 nucleotides matching TRBD1. Germline trimming cut 4 bases from V and 6 bases from J; bases unmatched to any gene: 10. The germline V gene has CDR1 SGHRS and CDR2 YFSETQ. The length of the CDR3 is 14 residues. CDR3 region: CASSEDRPVGEQYF. In DNA form, the CDR3 reads TGCGCCAGCAGCGAGGACAGGCCAGTGGGCGAGCAGTACTTC.

The rearrangement uses TRBV7-9 and TRBJ1-2, with D maybe TRBD1 (5 bases). The V end was cut by 6 bases, the J end by 4 bases, with 18 bases between. Germline CDR1 SEHNR, CDR2 FQNEAQ (reference sequence). The CDR3 totals 15 residues. CDR3 in amino acids: CASSSPGLLTYGYTF. The DNA for the CDR3 is TGTGCCAGCAGTTCTCCGGGACTACTAACCTATGGCTACACCTTC.

The rearrangement uses TRBV11-3 and TRBJ1-2, with 8 bases fitting TRBD1. J lost 10 bases, V lost 1 base, and 8 bases had no gene match. Germline CDR1 SGHNT, CDR2 YENEEA. The CDR3 has 14 residues. The CDR3, as DNA: TGTGCCAGCAGCTTAGTTGGGACAGGAGCGGACTACACCTTC. As protein: CASSLVGTGADYTF.

The gene calls are TRBV5-4 and TRBJ2-5; 10 positions agree with TRBD2. With 4 bases clipped from V and 4 bases from J, the junction kept 7 bases outside the gene matches. Germline values: CDR1 SGHNT, CDR2 YYREEE (reference sequence). The CDR3 is 15 amino acids. CDR3 coding DNA: TGTGCCAGCAGCGAGAGCGGGGGGGCCGGAGAGACCCAGTACTTC. Encoded protein: CASSESGGAGETQYF.

The V call is TRBV5-1, the J call TRBJ2-1; 14 bases match TRBD2. This CDR3 is 15 amino acids long. V was pared by 4 bases and J by 8 bases, with 5 bases of the junction left unmatched. CDR1 and CDR2 from the germline V gene are SGHRS and YFSETQ. The CDR3 loop reads CASSMGTSGSHEQFF. The DNA of the CDR3 is TGCGCCAGCAGCATGGGGACTAGCGGGAGCCATGAGCAGTTCTTC.

J is TRBJ2-1 and V is TRBV15, with 9 bases identical to TRBD2. Germline V CDR1 and CDR2: LNHNV, YYDKDF (reference sequence). The CDR3 runs to 17 residues. Unmatched junction bases numbered 13, after V lost 3 bases and J lost 7 bases. The CDR3 loop reads CATSRGNSGRILNEQFF. Written as DNA, the CDR3 is TGTGCCACCAGCAGGGGGAATAGCGGGAGAATTTTGAATGAGCAGTTCTTC.

The chain uses TRBV6-2 or TRBV6-3 and TRBJ1-3; TRBD1 is a possible D gene (5 bases). The CDR3 covers 14 residues. CDR1 MNHEY and CDR2 SVGEGT come from the germline V gene. Trimming shortened V by 3 bases and J by 0 bases, and 6 bases separated the two germline ends. This CDR3 is CASSYRGSGNTIYF. The CDR3 bases are TGTGCCAGCAGTTATAGGGGCTCTGGAAACACCATATATTTT.

This chain joins TRBV27 and TRBJ1-2, with D possibly matching TRBD1 (5 bases). The CDR3 consists of 13 residues. V was pared by 4 bases and J by 3 bases, with 9 bases between. CDR1 and CDR2 from the germline V gene are MNHEY and SMNVEV (reference sequence). The CDR3 nucleotides read TGTGCCAGCAGTTACACAGGTTACTATGGCTACACCTTC. Amino acid sequence: CASSYTGYYGYTF.

The chain combines TRBV10-3 with TRBJ1-3; D gene ambiguous. Germline-derived CDR1 and CDR2 are ENHRY and SYGVKD. Between the trimmed V and J ends, which lost 10 bases and 0 bases, there was a span of 10 bases. This CDR3 region has 13 residues. The DNA for the CDR3 is TGTGCCACCCAGGCCATCTCTGGAAACACCATATATTTT. This sequence encodes CATQAISGNTIYF.

This chain connects TRBV6-4 to TRBJ2-3, with D maybe TRBD1 (6 bases). V lost 5 bases and J 0 bases, leaving 12 bases between the germline ends. CDR1 and CDR2 from the germline V gene are MRHNA and SNTAGT. The CDR3 spans 15 residues. Here the CDR3 reads CASSLDSASTDTQYF. CDR3 bases: TGTGCCAGCAGTTTGGACAGCGCTAGCACAGATACGCAGTATTTT.

This sequence joins TRBV30 and TRBJ1-5, with a possible D match to TRBD1 (5 bases). This CDR3 is built from 14 residues. Germline V gene lookup returns CDR1 GTSNPN and CDR2 SVGIG (reference sequence). The ends were cut back, 1 base at V and 5 bases at J, with 12 bases in the middle. Here the CDR3 reads CAWSGLQEDQPQHF. CDR3 sequence (DNA): TGTGCCTGGAGTGGCCTACAGGAAGATCAGCCCCAGCATTTT.

The genes are TRBV5-6 and TRBJ1-1, with TRBD1 matching 10 bases. This CDR3 has 16 residues. V was pared by 4 bases and J by 8 bases, with 14 bases of the junction left unmatched. Germline CDR1 and CDR2: SGHDT and YYEEEE. The CDR3 nucleotides read TGTGCCAGCAGCCCTTGGGACAGGGGCTATCAGAGGGAAGCTTTCTTT. Protein product: CASSPWDRGYQREAFF.

This clone has a count of ten or more. The V and J genes are TRBV15 and TRBJ2-1, with D perhaps matching TRBD2 (5 bases). Germline V gene lookup returns CDR1 LNHNV and CDR2 YYDKDF (reference sequence). The CDR3 contains 15 residues. With 6 bases removed from V and 8 bases from J, the gap between germline ends came to 20 bases. Written as DNA, the CDR3 is TGTGCCACCAGTAAAGGGCCCGCGGGTCTGGATGAGCAGTTCTTC. It encodes CATSKGPAGLDEQFF.